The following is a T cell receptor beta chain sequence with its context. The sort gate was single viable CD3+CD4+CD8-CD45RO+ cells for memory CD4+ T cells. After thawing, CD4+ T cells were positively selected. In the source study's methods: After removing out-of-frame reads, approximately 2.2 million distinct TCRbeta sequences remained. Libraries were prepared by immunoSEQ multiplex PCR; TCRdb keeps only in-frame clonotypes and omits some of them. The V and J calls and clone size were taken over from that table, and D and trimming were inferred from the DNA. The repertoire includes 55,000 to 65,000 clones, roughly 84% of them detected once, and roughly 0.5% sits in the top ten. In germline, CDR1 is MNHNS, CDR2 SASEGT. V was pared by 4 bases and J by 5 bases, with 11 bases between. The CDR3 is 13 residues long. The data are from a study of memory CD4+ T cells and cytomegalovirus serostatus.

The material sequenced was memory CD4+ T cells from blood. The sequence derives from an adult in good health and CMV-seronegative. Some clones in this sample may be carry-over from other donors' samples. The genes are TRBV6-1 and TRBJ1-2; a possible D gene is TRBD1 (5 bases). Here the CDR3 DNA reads TGTGCCAGCAGTGGGGGGGTCTTTTATGGCTACACCTTC. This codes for CASSGGVFYGYTF.